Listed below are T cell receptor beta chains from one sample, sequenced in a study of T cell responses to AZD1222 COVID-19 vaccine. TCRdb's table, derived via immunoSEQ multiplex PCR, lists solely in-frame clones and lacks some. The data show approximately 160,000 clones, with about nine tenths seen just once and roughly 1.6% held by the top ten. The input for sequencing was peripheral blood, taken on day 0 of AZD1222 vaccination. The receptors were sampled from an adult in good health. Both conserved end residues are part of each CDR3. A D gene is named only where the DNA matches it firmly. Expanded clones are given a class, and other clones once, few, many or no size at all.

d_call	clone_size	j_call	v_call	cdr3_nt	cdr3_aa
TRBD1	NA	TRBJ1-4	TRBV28	TGTGCCAGCAGAGTCATGGGGACAGTCAAAACGACTAATGAAAAACTGTTTTTT	CASRVMGTVKTTNEKLFF
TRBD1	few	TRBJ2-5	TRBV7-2	TGTGCCAGCAGGACAGGGCCAGTAGAGACCCAGTACTTC	CASRTGPVETQYF
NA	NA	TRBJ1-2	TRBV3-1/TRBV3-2	TGTGCCAGCAGCCAAGACATTACTACGCCCCATCCTGGCTACACCTTC	CASSQDITTPHPGYTF
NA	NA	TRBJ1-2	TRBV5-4	TGTGCCAGCAGCTTGGGGGGGTTTGGGAACTATGGCTACACCTTC	CASSLGGFGNYGYTF
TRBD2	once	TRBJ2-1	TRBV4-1	TGCGCCAGCAGACATACCGGGACTAGCTATGAGCAGTTCTTC	CASRHTGTSYEQFF
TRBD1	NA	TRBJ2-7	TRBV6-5	TGTGCCAGCAGTCCGGGGACAGGGGTGAACTACGAGCAGTACTTC	CASSPGTGVNYEQYF
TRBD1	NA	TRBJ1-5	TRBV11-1	TGTGCCAGCAGTTCGGGACAGGCGGGCAATCAGCCCCAGCATTTT	CASSSGQAGNQPQHF
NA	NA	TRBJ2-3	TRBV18	TGTGCCAGCTCACCAAAGTCAGGACCAGATACGCAGTATTTT	CASSPKSGPDTQYF
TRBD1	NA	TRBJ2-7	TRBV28	TGTGCCAGCAGTCGACCCCTGGGACAGGGGGTAAGATACGAGCAGTACTTC	CASSRPLGQGVRYEQYF
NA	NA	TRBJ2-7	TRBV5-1	TGCGCCAGCAGCTACCGGACAGATTCCTACGAGCAGTACTTC	CASSYRTDSYEQYF
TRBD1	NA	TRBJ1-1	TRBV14	TGTGCCAGCAGCCGGGACAGATTGACTGAAGCTTTCTTT	CASSRDRLTEAFF
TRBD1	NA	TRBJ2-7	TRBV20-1	TGCAGTGCTAGTGGGGACAGGACCTACGAGCAGTACTTC	CSASGDRTYEQYF
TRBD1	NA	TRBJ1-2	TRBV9	TGTGCCAGCAGCTCAGGGGGGGCTCGGGAGGACTATGGCTACACCTTC	CASSSGGAREDYGYTF
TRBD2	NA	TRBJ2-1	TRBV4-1	TGCGCCAGCAGCCGGCTAGCGGGGGGCTCCAATGAGCAGTTCTTC	CASSRLAGGSNEQFF
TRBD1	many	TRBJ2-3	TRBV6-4	TGTGCCAGCAGCTTCGGGACAGGGGCCACAGATACGCAGTATTTT	CASSFGTGATDTQYF
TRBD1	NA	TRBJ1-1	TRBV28	TGTGCCAGCAGTGGGACAGGGGGCCCGAACACTGAAGCTTTCTTT	CASSGTGGPNTEAFF